This T cell receptor (beta chain) derives from a study of siplizumab effects on memory and regulatory T cells (dated by TCRdb to the late 2010s). In the study overall: The study looked at the effect of siplizumab, an anti-CD2 antibody, on alloreactive T-cell subsets in allogeneic mixed lymphocyte reactions made from human PBMCs. General study outcomes and caveats: Unstimulated naive T cells appeared more diverse than memory T cells, and naive cells seemed to contribute substantially to the alloresponse. For roughly 80-95% of proliferating CD4+ or CD8+ clones, no naive or memory phenotype could be assigned. Whether proliferating Tregs from siplizumab cultures were suppressive was not functionally confirmed. Among mappable alloreactive CD4+ clones, the Treg-derived fraction averaged 68.8% with siplizumab versus 25% to 30% in control reactions. Siplizumab significantly reduced the cumulative frequency of alloreactive sequences traceable to unstimulated CD4+ memory T cells. Because sequences at frequencies below about 10^-5 were poorly captured, only a minor fraction of alloreactive clones could be mapped back to unstimulated subsets.

As concerns this clone: Its cognate antigen has yet to be identified. No base qualities exist here, and no much larger clone lies one base off it.

Sorted unstimulated T cells, along with proliferating T cells recovered from mixed lymphocyte reactions, underwent TCRbeta CDR3 sequencing. Fresh whole blood from 9 to 10 HLA-typed healthy donors served as the source for isolating PBMCs. The CDR3 numbers 14 residues from cysteine through phenylalanine. Only the CDR3 DNA stays, 42 bases, in frame from base 1. The germline V gene (reference sequence) provides CDR1 WNHNN and CDR2 SYGVQD. The germline ends are 10 bases apart after V is trimmed by 0 bases and J by 5 bases. The library was generated by the immunoSEQ multiplex PCR assay. Each sample had about 10^5 TCR templates assayed by the deep sequencing platform. Genomic DNA extracted from sorted T cells was used for TCRbeta CDR3 sequencing. Per the authors' processing: Clonal analysis of TCRbeta CDR3 data was done in the R programming language. Alloreactive CD4+ and CD8+ clones were identified by comparing unstimulated samples to CFSE-low samples taken after the reaction. Regulatory or non-regulatory origin of alloreactive CD4+ clones was assigned by matching sequences to the sorted unstimulated Treg and non-Treg repertoires. TCRdb stores this immuneACCESS table with in-frame sequences only. Part of the clones is absent; in the studies checked, under half of the shortfall reflects unresolved V genes, and no reason is known for the rest. V and J calls and clone size are given by that table; D and trimming were obtained from the DNA. In this sample the table shows more than 85,000 clones, over 80% of which occur a single time. Roughly 15% of the sample is taken by the ten largest.

The sequence derives from a human donor in good health. The sample comprised CD4+ T cells sorted from blood. The sequence links TRBV10-1 to TRBJ1-1, and perhaps TRBD1 as D gene, on 6 matching bases. Here is the DNA: TGCGCCAGCAGTGAGTCGATCAGGGGAACTGAAGCTTTCTTT. This sequence encodes CASSESIRGTEAFF.